The next 27 T cell receptor beta chains were all read from a single sample in a study of T cells in Graves' hyperthyroidism and ophthalmopathy. Authors of the study amplified TCR beta CDR3 regions from RNA transcripts. HTBI primers drove first-round RT-PCR of the TCR CDR3. TCRdb analysed the multiplex PCR reads with MiXCR anew, one entry per CDR3 protein. The table has about 350,000 distinct CDR3 sequences, approximately 13% seen once. Sequences were obtained from blood. The receptors here all came from a woman in her 40s with Graves' ophthalmopathy.

The table lists this clonotype with many counts. At one boundary the junction diverges from the germline segment, which might be a read error. This rearrangement joins TRBV2 to TRBJ1-4, with TRBD1 matching 7 bases. Germline CDR1 reads SNHLY; CDR2 reads FYNNEI. The CDR3 is made up of 14 amino acids. The CDR3, as DNA: TGTACCAGCAGGGGGGACAGCCTTAATGAAAAACTGTTTTTT. The encoded protein is CTSRGDSLNEKLFF.

V and J are TRBV6-1 and TRBJ1-5; D is undetermined. This CDR3 has 16 residues. Looked up from germline, CDR1 is MNHNS and CDR2 is SASEGT. The V gene lost 1 base and the J gene lost 2 bases, with 12 bases spanning the gap. CDR3 nucleotides: TGTGCCAGCAGTGAAGTTGAGGTTTGGGGCAATCAGCCCCAGCATTTT. This codes for CASSEVEVWGNQPQHF.

The table lists this clonotype with a few counts. The V and J genes are TRBV10-3 and TRBJ1-5, with TRBD1 as a possible D gene (6 bases). Trimming pared 4 bases from V and 9 bases from J, leaving 13 bases between. This CDR3 is 13 amino acids long. Per germline, CDR1 ENHRY and CDR2 SYGVKD. For the CDR3, the DNA is TGTGCCATCAGTGTCTCCGGAGGGGGGCCCCAGCATTTT. Encoded protein: CAISVSGGGPQHF.

J is TRBJ2-5 and V is TRBV3-1, with TRBD1 identical over 8 bases. The CDR3 covers 15 residues. With V trimmed by 0 bases and J by 3 bases, 3 bases remained unmatched. CDR1 is LGHDT and CDR2 is YNNKEL in the germline V gene (reference sequence). The CDR3 coding sequence is TGTGCCAGCAGCCAAGACCCGACAGGGGAAGAGACCCAGTACTTC. Amino acid sequence: CASSQDPTGEETQYF.

In its sample, this clonotype was seen many times. The chain combines TRBV7-9 with TRBJ2-3, with D tentatively TRBD2 (5 bases). Germline CDR1 and CDR2: SEHNR and FQNEAQ (reference sequence). Trimming removed 1 base from V and 6 bases from J, with 17 bases in between. The CDR3 loop spans 16 amino acids. CDR3 nucleotides: TGTGCCAGCAGCTTAGGGGTCAGACTACTCCCCGATACGCAGTATTTT. Translated, it gives CASSLGVRLLPDTQYF.

At least ten counts were recorded for this clonotype. This chain connects TRBV20-1 to TRBJ1-5, with 8 bases aligning to TRBD1. Trimming removed 4 bases from V and 5 bases from J; junction bases left unmatched: 13. CDR3 length equals 16 residues. Germline CDR1 is DFQATT and CDR2 is SNEGSKA (reference sequence). The DNA for the CDR3 is TGCAGTGCTATACCTGTCGCAGGGGGCGCTTATCAGCCCCAGCATTTT. Amino acids: CSAIPVAGGAYQPQHF.

This clonotype appeared a few times. The gene calls are TRBV30 and TRBJ2-2; the D gene is possibly TRBD2 (6 bases). The CDR3 runs to 17 residues. Germline V gene lookup returns CDR1 GTSNPN and CDR2 SVGIG (reference sequence). Trimming stripped 4 bases from V and 5 bases from J, with 23 bases between. The CDR3 coding sequence is TGTGCCTGGACCCGGTTCGGGAGAAATTTAGGGACCGGGGAGCTGTTTTTT. Amino acids: CAWTRFGRNLGTGELFF.

This clonotype was seen many times. The genes are TRBV7-2 and TRBJ2-3, with 10 bases lining up with TRBD2. The J segment lost 4 bases and the V segment lost 1 base, leaving 8 bases of the junction unmatched. Germline lookup yields CDR1 SGHTA and CDR2 FQGNSA. The CDR3 has 17 residues. This chain's CDR3 is CASSLVGAGGGSDTQYF. The CDR3 coding sequence is TGTGCCAGCAGCTTAGTCGGAGCGGGGGGGGGATCAGATACGCAGTATTTT.

Many counts were recorded for this clonotype. This rearrangement joins TRBV12-3 or TRBV12-4 to TRBJ1-1; D remains ambiguous. Trimming cost V 5 bases and J 7 bases, with 20 bases left between them. The CDR3 covers 15 residues. The CDR3 DNA reads TGTGCCAGCAGTCCAAGGAGAGGTGACACTAATGAAGCTTTCTTT. It codes for CASSPRRGDTNEAFF.

The chain links TRBV4-1 to TRBJ1-3; D unclear. The CDR3 loop spans 13 amino acids. Per the germline V gene, CDR1 is MGHRA and CDR2 is YSYEKL. V gave up 5 bases and J gave up 1 base, with 6 bases separating them. CDR3 sequence (DNA): TGCGCCAGCAGCACAGCTTCTGGAAACACCATATATTTT. Protein product: CASSTASGNTIYF.

V and J are TRBV20-1 and TRBJ1-2, with TRBD1 matching over 10 bases. J lost 5 bases, V lost 7 bases, and 7 bases had no gene match. In germline, CDR1 is DFQATT, CDR2 SNEGSKA (reference sequence). This CDR3 is 13 amino acids long. The CDR3 region has the DNA TGCAGTGTTGTGACAGGGGGCCGGTATGGCTACACCTTC. Residues: CSVVTGGRYGYTF.

This clonotype was seen a handful of times. The chain joins TRBV15 to TRBJ1-6; possibly TRBD1 for D (5 bases). Trimming cost V 8 bases and J 6 bases, with 8 bases left between them. The CDR3 is 12 residues long. In germline, CDR1 is LNHNV, CDR2 YYDKDF (reference sequence). Here the CDR3 reads CATRQINSPLHF. CDR3 DNA: TGTGCCACCCGACAGATTAATTCACCCCTCCACTTT.

Only a few counts were recorded for this clonotype. The chain links TRBV11-2 to TRBJ1-6, with 7 positions matching TRBD1. V was pared by 6 bases and J by 10 bases, with 15 bases of the junction left unmatched. Per the germline V gene, CDR1 is SGHAT and CDR2 is FQNNGV. The CDR3 runs to 16 residues. CDR3 sequence reads: CASRSLRQGAQSPLHF. In nucleotides, the CDR3 is TGTGCCAGCAGATCACTCCGACAGGGAGCGCAATCACCCCTCCACTTT.

Ten or more counts support this clonotype. The chain recombines TRBV11-3 with TRBJ1-1; D perhaps matches TRBD1 (5 bases). From germline, CDR1 is SGHNT and CDR2 YENEEA. The CDR3 loop spans 13 amino acids. V lost 5 bases and J 6 bases, leaving 13 bases between the germline ends. This CDR3 reads CASSRGGSPEAFF. Here the CDR3 DNA reads TGTGCCAGCAGCCGGGGGGGGTCTCCTGAAGCTTTCTTT.

The rearrangement joins TRBV29-1 to TRBJ1-4; perhaps TRBD1 as D (5 bases). The CDR3 totals 11 residues. V lost 7 bases, J lost 4 bases, and 7 bases lay in between. Germline-derived CDR1 and CDR2 are SQVTM and ANQGSEA. The CDR3 DNA reads TGCAGCGGGGGCTTTAATGAAAAACTGTTTTTT. This translates into CSGGFNEKLFF.

The chain links TRBV6-5 to TRBJ2-3, with D possibly matching TRBD2 (6 bases). Germline V gene data show CDR1 as MNHEY and CDR2 as SVGAGI. The CDR3 length is 15 residues. V lost 2 bases, J lost 0 bases, and 9 bases lay in between. The CDR3 coding sequence is TGTGCCAGCAGTTACGGGAGGAGTAGCACAGATACGCAGTATTTT. Its protein is CASSYGRSSTDTQYF.

This clonotype was seen a few times. The chain employs TRBV7-9 and TRBJ1-5; TRBD1 agrees at 9 bases. This CDR3 is 11 amino acids long. From germline, CDR1 is SEHNR and CDR2 FQNEAQ (reference sequence). V dropped 5 bases and J dropped 16; count of bases not matched to a gene: 6. The CDR3 loop is CASSGPGQGHF. DNA of the CDR3: TGTGCCAGCAGCGGACCGGGACAGGGCCATTTT.

This clonotype was recorded many times. The chain uses TRBV20-1 and TRBJ2-7, with 7 bases matching TRBD2. Looked up from germline, CDR1 is DFQATT and CDR2 is SNEGSKA (reference sequence). This CDR3 region has 14 residues. After removal of 5 bases from V and 0 bases from J, the junction contained 7 bases not matched to a gene. The CDR3 sequence: CSAPFRGDSYEQYF. The CDR3 DNA reads as TGCAGTGCTCCCTTTCGGGGGGACTCCTACGAGCAGTACTTC.

CDR3 nucleotides: TGTGCCAGCAGTCCCAGACCGTCCTACAATGAGCAGTTCTTC. This codes for CASSPRPSYNEQFF. The chain carries TRBV12-3 or TRBV12-4 and TRBJ2-1; no clear D. Trimming removed 5 bases at V and 1 base at J, with 9 bases between. This CDR3 is 14 amino acids long.

The chain links TRBV20-1 to TRBJ2-2, with 14 bases matching TRBD2. CDR3 length: 15 residues. Germline V gene sequence: CDR1 DFQATT, CDR2 SNEGSKA (reference sequence). The ends lost 3 bases at V and 5 bases at J; junction bases unmatched: 2. CDR3 loop: CSASRTSGRTGELFF. CDR3 DNA sequence: TGCAGTGCTAGCCGGACTAGCGGGAGGACCGGGGAGCTGTTTTTT.

This clonotype was counted many times. The CDR3 region has the DNA TGTGCCAGCAGCGGACACCCCTACGAGCAGTACTTC. Translation: CASSGHPYEQYF. The chain has TRBV6-1 and TRBJ2-7, with D perhaps TRBD1 (5 bases). This CDR3 region has 12 residues. In germline, CDR1 is MNHNS, CDR2 SASEGT. The V end lost 6 bases, the J end lost 2 bases, and 8 bases lay between the germline ends.

Ten or more counts support this clonotype. This chain joins TRBV6-5 and TRBJ2-7; 8 bases align to TRBD2. The V gene end was trimmed by 0 bases and the J gene end by 2 bases; junction bases not matched to a gene: 9. The CDR3 is made up of 17 amino acids. Germline assignment: CDR1 MNHEY and CDR2 SVGAGI. CDR3 region: CASSYSQAGAGPYEQYF. Written as DNA, the CDR3 is TGTGCCAGCAGTTACTCCCAAGCGGGAGCTGGGCCCTACGAGCAGTACTTC.

There are a few counts of this clonotype. The J gene is TRBJ1-6, the V gene TRBV6-2 or TRBV6-3, with D unclear. The CDR3 spans 11 residues. Germline assignment: CDR1 MNHEY and CDR2 SVGEGT. V lost 8 bases to trimming and J lost 9 bases, with 8 bases between them. Here the CDR3 reads CASFYPSPLHF. CDR3 nucleotide sequence: TGTGCCAGCTTCTATCCTTCACCCCTCCACTTT.

This clonotype came up many times. The J gene is TRBJ1-1, the V gene TRBV3-1; D uncertain. Trimming left V 5 bases short and J 5 bases short, with 6 bases between. The length of the CDR3 is 11 residues. The germline gives CDR1 LGHDT, CDR2 YNNKEL (reference sequence). As DNA, the CDR3 is TGTGCCAGCAGCTATATGACTGAAGCTTTCTTT. The encoded protein is CASSYMTEAFF.

The table lists this clonotype with many counts. This chain links TRBV29-1 with TRBJ2-5, with D tentatively TRBD1 (6 bases). The ends were cut back, 4 bases at V and 9 bases at J, with 12 bases in the middle. From germline, CDR1 is SQVTM and CDR2 ANQGSEA. The CDR3 contains 11 residues. CDR3 sequence: CSVGDHRAQYF. CDR3 nucleotides: TGCAGCGTTGGGGATCACAGGGCCCAGTACTTC.

In this sample, this clonotype turned up a few times. The rearrangement links TRBV20-1 to TRBJ2-7, with D possibly being TRBD1 or TRBD2 (5 bases each). Germline assignment: CDR1 DFQATT and CDR2 SNEGSKA (reference sequence). The V end lost 4 bases, the J end lost 4 bases, and 17 bases lay between the germline ends. The CDR3 loop spans 14 amino acids. CDR3 amino acids: CSATPQGEHYEQYF. CDR3 nucleotides: TGCAGTGCTACCCCTCAGGGAGAGCATTACGAGCAGTACTTC.

This clonotype was picked up a small number of times. The chain uses TRBV6-1 and TRBJ1-5, with a tentative D call TRBD1 (6 bases). The CDR3 contains 18 residues. Germline-derived CDR1 and CDR2 are MNHNS and SASEGT. Trimming pared 6 bases from V and 5 bases from J, leaving 26 bases between. Here the CDR3 DNA reads TGTGCCAGCAGGTCTGGAAGGGGGGGATTAAATGTCGATCAGCCCCAGCATTTT. Encoded protein: CASRSGRGGLNVDQPQHF.